The sample holds a few counts of the clone carrying this T cell receptor (beta chain). Its antigen is unidentified. Sample-barcoded 5' priming and a J-beta primer mix drove a second PCR of about 6 to 12 cycles. Each sample provided no less than 2.5 million CDR3-containing paired-end reads. TCRdb reanalysed the 5' RACE reads using MiXCR and keeps one entry per CDR3 protein. The sample includes approximately 1.5 million distinct CDR3 sequences, roughly 43% of them seen just once. The sample is drawn from a study of blood T cells in healthy people across ages. Findings of the study overall: Samples with more naive T cells showed higher observed beta diversity.

The germline CDR1 and CDR2 sequences are SGHRS and YFSETQ. V was pared by 1 base and J by 0 bases, with 8 bases between. The CDR3 has 15 residues. The receptor was derived from a woman between 18 and 30 years old in good health. The sample comprised blood. The chain links TRBV5-1 to TRBJ1-5, with D perhaps TRBD1 (5 bases). DNA of the CDR3: TGCGCCAGCAGCTTGTCAGGGCATAGCAATCAGCCCCAGCATTTT. It is translated as CASSLSGHSNQPQHF.